The 30 T cell receptor beta chains reported below all come from one sample, sequenced in a study of OX40 agonist ivuxolimab in advanced cancers. The assay was immunoSEQ multiplex PCR, and TCRdb's table has in-frame clones only and misses some. Altogether 65,000 to 75,000 clones are present, around 85% being singletons, with the ten largest covering approximately 6.1%. Sequences were derived from CD4+ or CD8+ T cells sorted from blood, sampled in a trial of the OX40 agonist ivuxolimab. Receptors were obtained from an adult with an advanced solid tumor such as melanoma, head and neck, liver or kidney cancer.

The rearrangement uses TRBV5-4 and TRBJ2-2; 7 nucleotides match TRBD1. With 5 bases clipped from V and 2 bases from J, the junction kept 3 bases outside the gene matches. The V gene's germline CDR1 is SGHNT and CDR2 YYREEE (reference sequence). The CDR3 length is 14 residues. CDR3 DNA sequence: TGTGCCAGCAGACAGGGGATAAACACCGGGGAGCTGTTTTTT. This sequence encodes CASRQGINTGELFF.

The sample holds a few counts of this clone. The rearrangement links TRBV5-6 to TRBJ2-5; 11 bases fit TRBD2. Germline-derived CDR1 and CDR2 are SGHDT and YYEEEE. CDR3 length: 14 residues. Trimming took 3 bases from V and 5 from J; bases not matched to a gene: 3. As DNA, the CDR3 is TGTGCCAGCAGCTACACTAGCGGGGGCGAGACCCAGTACTTC. It translates to CASSYTSGGETQYF.

DNA for the CDR3: TGTGCCAGCAGCACTCGAGACGGGCTGAACACCGGGGAGCTGTTTTTT. Amino acids: CASSTRDGLNTGELFF. The chain recombines TRBV7-2 with TRBJ2-2; D is ambiguous. Germline lookup yields CDR1 SGHTA and CDR2 FQGNSA. The V gene lost 5 bases and the J gene lost 1 base, with 14 bases spanning the gap. The CDR3 extends over 16 amino acids. Combining the CDR3 with reference TRBV7-2 and TRBJ2-2 gives the whole variable domain GAGVSQSPSNKVTEKGKDVELRCDPISGHTALYWYRQSLGQGLEFLIYFQGNSAPDKSGLPSDRFSAERTGGSVSTLTIQRTQQEDSAVYLCASSTRDGLNTGELFFGEGSRLTVL.

The V and J genes are TRBV15 and TRBJ2-3; 12 bases are a match to TRBD2. The V and J ends lost 0 bases and 8 bases, in that order; junction bases with no gene match: 6. Germline V gene sequence: CDR1 LNHNV, CDR2 YYDKDF (reference sequence). This CDR3 contains 16 residues. The CDR3 reads CATSRDPSGRAGTQYF. CDR3 nucleotide sequence: TGTGCCACCAGCAGAGATCCTAGCGGGAGGGCAGGTACGCAGTATTTT. The full variable domain, completed using reference TRBV15 and TRBJ2-3, is DAMVIQNPRYQVTQFGKPVTLSCSQTLNHNVMYWYQQKSSQAPKLLFHYYDKDFNNEADTPDNFQSRRPNTSFCFLDIRSPGLGDTAMYLCATSRDPSGRAGTQYFGPGTRLTVL.

The gene calls are TRBV7-2 and TRBJ1-3, with 12 bases that match TRBD1. The length of the CDR3 is 19 residues. Germline V CDR1 and CDR2: SGHTA, FQGNSA. V shed 4 bases, J shed 0 bases, and the junction held 10 bases outside the gene matches. CDR3 nucleotides: TGTGCCAGCAGCTCTCCGGGACAGGGGGCGGTTATCTCTGGAAACACCATATATTTT. Its protein product is CASSSPGQGAVISGNTIYF.

The chain links TRBV10-3 to TRBJ2-2; TRBD2 agrees at 7 bases. This CDR3 comprises 13 residues. With V trimmed by 8 bases and J by 5 bases, 5 bases remained unmatched. Germline loops: CDR1 ENHRY, CDR2 SYGVKD. Here the CDR3 DNA reads TGTGCCATCTCCGGCGGGAGTACCGGGGAGCTGTTTTTT. Protein sequence: CAISGGSTGELFF.

This clone is a singleton in its sample. The rearrangement joins TRBV13 to TRBJ1-2, with 9 positions matching TRBD1. This CDR3 has 14 amino acids. J gave up 8 bases and V 5 bases, and 9 bases lay outside the gene matches. Germline assignment: CDR1 PRHDT and CDR2 FYEKMQ (reference sequence). CDR3: CASSESTGGEGYTF. The DNA for the CDR3 is TGTGCCAGCAGCGAAAGTACAGGGGGCGAAGGCTACACCTTC.

The chain joins TRBV19 to TRBJ2-5, with D perhaps being TRBD1 or TRBD2 (5 bases each). CDR1 is LNHDA and CDR2 is SQIVND in the germline V gene (reference sequence). This CDR3 is 14 amino acids long. Trimming took 6 bases from V and 5 from J, leaving 16 bases between them. The CDR3 nucleotides are TGTGCCAGTAGAGGGACGCGCCCAGGGGAGACCCAGTACTTC. Translation: CASRGTRPGETQYF.

V gene TRBV7-2 combines with J gene TRBJ2-1; possibly TRBD1 for D (6 bases). Looked up from germline, CDR1 is SGHTA and CDR2 is FQGNSA. There are 13 residues in the CDR3. Between the trimmed V and J ends, which lost 3 bases and 5 bases, there was a span of 8 bases. The CDR3 loop is CASSFNRDNEQFF. The CDR3 nucleotides are TGTGCCAGCAGCTTTAACAGGGACAATGAGCAGTTCTTC.

The chain couples TRBV6-6 to TRBJ2-7; D remains ambiguous. The ends were cut back, 8 bases at V and 4 bases at J, with 15 bases in the middle. Germline lookup yields CDR1 MNHNY and CDR2 SVGAGI (reference sequence). The CDR3 is made up of 13 amino acids. DNA of the CDR3: TGTGCCAGCCTAGACCCGGTGGGTTACGAGCAGTACTTC. Translated, it gives CASLDPVGYEQYF.

The rearrangement links TRBV15 to TRBJ2-1; 8 bases line up with TRBD2. V shed 3 bases and J 4 bases; nucleotides not matched to a gene: 5. Germline lookup yields CDR1 LNHNV and CDR2 YYDKDF (reference sequence). The CDR3 has 15 amino acids. CDR3 residues: CATSRGLEEYNEQFF. For the CDR3, the DNA is TGTGCCACCAGCAGGGGACTAGAGGAATACAATGAGCAGTTCTTC. Variable domain in full (rest from reference TRBV15 and TRBJ2-1): DAMVIQNPRYQVTQFGKPVTLSCSQTLNHNVMYWYQQKSSQAPKLLFHYYDKDFNNEADTPDNFQSRRPNTSFCFLDIRSPGLGDTAMYLCATSRGLEEYNEQFFGPGTRLTVL.

The chain combines TRBV29-1 with TRBJ1-5; TRBD1 matches 8 bases. CDR3 length: 16 amino acids. Trimming cost V 6 bases and J 6 bases; bases outside gene matches: 16. Per germline, CDR1 SQVTM and CDR2 ANQGSEA. CDR3: CSVDRGSQRARQPQHF. The CDR3 DNA is TGCAGCGTCGACAGGGGTTCCCAGAGAGCCCGTCAGCCCCAGCATTTT.

J is TRBJ2-2 and V is TRBV7-9; 8 nucleotides match TRBD1. This CDR3 region has 14 residues. The V segment lost 2 bases and the J segment 6 bases; nucleotides outside the gene matches: 2. Looked up from germline, CDR1 is SEHNR and CDR2 is FQNEAQ (reference sequence). The CDR3 spells CASSLLTGAGELFF. For the CDR3, the DNA is TGTGCCAGCAGCTTACTGACAGGGGCCGGGGAGCTGTTTTTT.

Comment on this clone: The same CDR3 arises from other DNA sequences in this sample as well. The genes are TRBV6-1 and TRBJ2-1; D tentatively fits TRBD1 or TRBD2 (6 bases each). This CDR3 contains 17 residues. From germline, CDR1 is MNHNS and CDR2 SASEGT. The V and J ends lost 3 bases and 0 bases respectively, with 15 bases between them. CDR3 in DNA: TGTGCCAGCAGTGAGGGGGGACAAAGATACTCCTACAATGAGCAGTTCTTC. As protein: CASSEGGQRYSYNEQFF.

The CDR3 sequence is CASSKAPFFYGYTF. CDR3 coding DNA: TGTGCCAGCAGCAAAGCTCCGTTTTTCTATGGCTACACCTTC. The rearrangement uses TRBV21-1 and TRBJ1-2. TRBV21-1 is described as a pseudogene. The CDR3 is 14 residues long.

This sequence joins TRBV7-2 and TRBJ1-1, with a possible D match to TRBD1 (6 bases). Germline V gene lookup returns CDR1 SGHTA and CDR2 FQGNSA. The CDR3 runs 13 residues. Trimming pared 3 bases from V and 12 bases from J, leaving 17 bases between. CDR3: CASSFSGGDNSFF. As DNA, the CDR3 is TGTGCCAGCAGCTTTAGTGGCGGGGACAATTCTTTCTTT.

The V call is TRBV20-1, the J call TRBJ2-5, with unresolved D. Germline CDR1 DFQATT, CDR2 SNEGSKA (reference sequence). V lost 7 bases, J lost 5 bases, and 8 bases lay in between. The CDR3 has 10 amino acids. CDR3 in DNA: TGCAGTGTTAACCGGGAGACCCAGTACTTC. Translating it yields CSVNRETQYF.

This clone was recorded a few times. J is TRBJ2-3 and V is TRBV5-1, with 12 bases that match TRBD2. Germline CDR1 reads SGHRS; CDR2 reads YFSETQ. The J segment lost 3 bases and the V segment lost 0 bases, leaving 5 bases of the junction unmatched. The length of the CDR3 is 17 residues. The CDR3 DNA is TGCGCCAGCAGCTTGGTTACTGGGACTAGCGGGACAGATACGCAGTATTTT. Translation: CASSLVTGTSGTDTQYF.

This chain connects TRBV7-2 to TRBJ2-2, with TRBD2 as a possible D gene (6 bases). Germline CDR1 reads SGHTA; CDR2 reads FQGNSA. The CDR3 consists of 13 residues. V lost 4 bases to trimming and J lost 8 bases, with 11 bases between them. DNA for the CDR3: TGTGCCAGCAGCTCGGGACTGCCGGGGGAGCTGTTTTTT. This translates into CASSSGLPGELFF.

The J gene is TRBJ1-1, the V gene TRBV20-1; D is undetermined. V was trimmed by 6 bases and J by 11 bases, leaving 13 bases between them. Germline V gene sequence: CDR1 DFQATT, CDR2 SNEGSKA (reference sequence). The CDR3 spans 10 residues. Here the CDR3 reads CSATQTVAFF. CDR3 nucleotides: TGCAGTGCCACACAAACTGTGGCTTTCTTT.

This chain links TRBV15 with TRBJ2-1; unclear D gene. Germline assignment: CDR1 LNHNV and CDR2 YYDKDF (reference sequence). V dropped 0 bases and J dropped 0 bases, with 9 bases sitting between them. The CDR3 is 16 amino acids. CDR3 residues: CATSREGSRSYNEQFF. CDR3 coding DNA: TGTGCCACCAGCAGAGAAGGCTCCCGCTCCTACAATGAGCAGTTCTTC.

This chain connects TRBV7-3 to TRBJ1-1; 7 positions agree with TRBD1. Per germline, CDR1 SGHTA and CDR2 FQGTGA. CDR3 length: 15 residues. V trimming: 1 base; J trimming: 11 bases; junction bases outside the gene matches: 13. CDR3 bases: TGTGCCAGCAGCTTAATGGGAGGGGGCGCTGAAAGGGCTTTCTTT. Its translation: CASSLMGGGAERAFF. The variable domain in full, completed from reference TRBV7-3 and TRBJ1-1, reads GAGVSQTPSNKVTEKGKYVELRCDPISGHTALYWYRQSLGQGPEFLIYFQGTGAADDSGLPNDRFFAVRPEGSVSTLKIQRTERGDSAVYLCASSLMGGGAERAFFGQGTRLTVV.

The CDR3 DNA follows: TGTGCCACCAGCACCTCGACAGGCAAGAGCTCCTACGAGCAGTACTTC. It codes for CATSTSTGKSSYEQYF. The chain is built from TRBV15 and TRBJ2-7; TRBD1 might be the D (6 bases). The V gene lost 4 bases and the J gene lost 0 bases, with 16 bases spanning the gap. The CDR3 consists of 16 residues. The germline gives CDR1 LNHNV, CDR2 YYDKDF (reference sequence).

The chain links TRBV6-5 to TRBJ2-7; 7 bases agree with TRBD1. Germline V lookup: CDR1 MNHEY, CDR2 SVGAGI. The CDR3 is 13 residues long. After removal of 5 bases from V and 2 bases from J, the junction contained 3 bases not matched to a gene. CDR3 bases: TGTGCCAGCAGTCCCGGGACAGCCTACGAGCAGTACTTC. Translation gives CASSPGTAYEQYF.

This clone came up once. The J gene is TRBJ1-1, the V gene TRBV6-1; D is ambiguous. The CDR3 spans 14 residues. Germline V gene lookup returns CDR1 MNHNS and CDR2 SASEGT. Trimming left V 3 bases short and J 0 bases short, with 8 bases between. CDR3 in amino acids: CASSEAPMNTEAFF. The CDR3, as DNA: TGTGCCAGCAGTGAGGCTCCGATGAACACTGAAGCTTTCTTT.

On this clone: The same CDR3 can be traced to other DNA sequences in this sample. The rearrangement uses TRBV5-6 and TRBJ1-5, with D unresolved. Germline CDR1 reads SGHDT; CDR2 reads YYEEEE. The ends were cut back, 4 bases at V and 6 bases at J, with 11 bases in the middle. This CDR3 comprises 13 residues. The CDR3 is CASSLGLSQPQHF. CDR3 DNA: TGTGCCAGCAGCCTGGGTCTAAGTCAGCCCCAGCATTTT.

Concerning this clone: At one end, the junction sequence differs from germline, possibly due to a read error. This sequence joins TRBV6-5 and TRBJ1-6; D perhaps matches TRBD1 (5 bases). The CDR3 sequence is 13 residues long. The germline V gene has CDR1 MNHEY and CDR2 SVGAGI. The CDR3 reads CAISGDLNSPLHF. In nucleotides, the CDR3 is TGTGCCATCAGTGGGGACCTTAATTCACCCCTCCACTTT.

This clone was detected only once. The gene calls are TRBV19 and TRBJ1-1; D perhaps matches TRBD1 (6 bases). The CDR3 sequence is 11 residues long. The germline V and J ends were trimmed by 9 bases and 10 bases, with 15 bases remaining between them. Germline lookup yields CDR1 LNHDA and CDR2 SQIVND (reference sequence). As DNA, the CDR3 is TGTGCCAGCCAGACAGGTTCGGTAGCTTTCTTT. Translated, it gives CASQTGSVAFF.

V and J are TRBV27 and TRBJ2-6; the match to TRBD1 covers 7 bases. The V segment lost 6 bases and the J segment 0 bases; nucleotides outside the gene matches: 5. The CDR3 is made up of 16 amino acids. Germline V CDR1 and CDR2: MNHEY, SMNVEV (reference sequence). CDR3 loop: CASRTGRSSGANVLTF. Written as DNA, the CDR3 is TGTGCCAGCAGGACAGGGCGCAGCTCTGGGGCCAACGTCCTGACTTTC.

The chain couples TRBV7-2 to TRBJ2-5; D call uncertain. CDR1 is SGHTA, CDR2 FQGNSA, per germline. The CDR3 is 13 amino acids. Trimming stripped 1 base from V and 3 bases from J, with 6 bases between. The CDR3 spells CASSLVREETQYF. DNA of the CDR3: TGTGCCAGCAGCTTAGTACGGGAAGAGACCCAGTACTTC.